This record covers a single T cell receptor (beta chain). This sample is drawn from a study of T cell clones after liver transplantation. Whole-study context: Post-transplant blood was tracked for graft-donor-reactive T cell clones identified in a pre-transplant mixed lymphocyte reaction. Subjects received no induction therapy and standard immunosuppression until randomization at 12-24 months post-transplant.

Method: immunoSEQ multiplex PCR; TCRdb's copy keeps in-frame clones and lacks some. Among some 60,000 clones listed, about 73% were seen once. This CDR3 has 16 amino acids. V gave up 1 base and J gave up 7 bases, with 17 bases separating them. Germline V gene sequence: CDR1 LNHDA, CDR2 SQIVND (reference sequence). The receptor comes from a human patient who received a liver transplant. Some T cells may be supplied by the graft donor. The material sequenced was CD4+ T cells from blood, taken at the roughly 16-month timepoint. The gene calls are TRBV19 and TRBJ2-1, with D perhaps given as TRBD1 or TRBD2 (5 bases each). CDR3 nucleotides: TGTGCCAGTAGTATAGGGGGACGGAACTATGGGAATGAGCAGTTCTTC. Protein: CASSIGGRNYGNEQFF.